Sequencing of this T cell receptor beta chain was carried out in a study of cytomegalovirus exposure and HLA in healthy donors. This CDR3 spans 15 amino acids. Per the germline V gene, CDR1 is SGHTS and CDR2 is YDEGEE. V was trimmed by 4 bases and J by 1 base, leaving 14 bases between them. PCR primers comprised 60 Vbeta and 13 Jbeta primers. TCRdb's table, derived via immunoSEQ multiplex PCR, lists solely in-frame clones and lacks some. Among 80,000 to 95,000 clones listed, over 55% were seen once. The genes are TRBV5-8 and TRBJ2-5, with a possible D match to TRBD1 (5 bases). The sample consisted of PBMCs. The clonotype originates from a woman aged 30 to 39 in good health and CMV-seronegative. The CDR3 region is CASSLTRVPQETQYF. CDR3 DNA: TGTGCCAGCAGCCTGACCAGGGTCCCCCAAGAGACCCAGTACTTC.